One and the same sample provided the 25 T cell receptor beta chains below, sequenced in a study of blood T cell repertoires in COVID-19. Data came from immunoSEQ multiplex PCR; TCRdb stores just in-frame clones and leaves some out. Of around 150,000 clones listed, approximately 91% are singletons. The sample consisted of peripheral blood. These receptors were taken from a man in his late teens or twenties with acute or convalescent COVID-19.

The chain uses TRBV5-1 and TRBJ1-3; 10 nucleotides line up with TRBD1. This CDR3 is 19 amino acids long. Germline V gives CDR1 SGHRS, CDR2 YFSETQ. Trimming at V came to 5 bases and at J to 3 bases, leaving 17 bases not matched to a gene. DNA for the CDR3: TGCGCCAGCAGTCTCCAGCCGATGGGACAGGGGTTGAATGGAAACACCATATATTTT. This codes for CASSLQPMGQGLNGNTIYF.

The rearrangement links TRBV30 to TRBJ1-1; TRBD1 aligns across 7 bases. The CDR3 runs 13 residues. CDR1 is GTSNPN and CDR2 is SVGIG in the germline V gene (reference sequence). V was clipped by 4 bases and J by 6 bases; unmatched bases: 8. The CDR3 nucleotides are TGTGCCTGGATGAAACCCAGGGGGGCTGAAGCTTTCTTT. Protein sequence: CAWMKPRGAEAFF.

The V gene is TRBV19, the J gene TRBJ2-1, with 13 bases lining up with TRBD2. CDR1 LNHDA and CDR2 SQIVND come from the germline V gene (reference sequence). The CDR3 sequence is 16 residues long. The ends lost 3 bases at V and 8 bases at J; junction bases unmatched: 7. The CDR3 sequence is CASSMGLAGLGDEQFF. For the CDR3, the DNA is TGTGCCAGTAGTATGGGACTAGCGGGACTAGGCGATGAGCAGTTCTTC.

V is TRBV7-9 and J is TRBJ2-3; perhaps TRBD1 as D (6 bases). The ends were cut back, 1 base at V and 3 bases at J, with 23 bases in the middle. This CDR3 is built from 19 residues. Germline CDR1 SEHNR, CDR2 FQNEAQ (reference sequence). As DNA, the CDR3 is TGTGCCAGCAGCTTAGACTCTAACGGCCGGACAGCACGGACAGATACGCAGTATTTT. It codes for CASSLDSNGRTARTDTQYF.

CDR3 bases: TGCGCCAGCAGATCTCCAGGGGGATCCGGGGAGCTGTTTTTT. Amino acid sequence: CASRSPGGSGELFF. The chain has TRBV4-1 and TRBJ2-2; 7 bases fit TRBD1. This CDR3 region has 14 residues. CDR1 and CDR2 (germline): MGHRA, YSYEKL. Unmatched junction bases numbered 7, after V lost 6 bases and J lost 6 bases.

The gene calls are TRBV18 and TRBJ2-5; TRBD2 aligns across 10 bases. CDR3 length equals 20 residues. Germline V CDR1 and CDR2: KGHSH, LQKENI. V shed 1 base and J 0 bases; nucleotides not matched to a gene: 14. The CDR3: CASSPRVPSGGDLNQETQYF. Here the CDR3 DNA reads TGTGCCAGCTCACCACGCGTCCCGAGCGGGGGGGATCTCAACCAAGAGACCCAGTACTTC. Together with reference TRBV18 and TRBJ2-5, the CDR3 gives the full variable domain: NAGVMQNPRHLVRRRGQEARLRCSPMKGHSHVYWYRQLPEEGLKFMVYLQKENIIDESGMPKERFSAEFPKEGPSILRIQQVVRGDSAAYFCASSPRVPSGGDLNQETQYFGPGTRLLVL.

This chain joins TRBV3-1 (or the pseudogene TRBV3-2) and TRBJ2-7; no clear D gene. Germline lookup yields CDR1 LGHDT and CDR2 YNNKEL (reference sequence). Trimming left V 4 bases short and J 2 bases short, with 9 bases between. The CDR3 length is 13 residues. CDR3 bases: TGTGCCAGCAGCCCGCTAAATACCTACGAGCAGTACTTC. Translating it yields CASSPLNTYEQYF.

This clone was detected only once. The rearrangement joins TRBV24-1 to TRBJ1-3; D perhaps matches TRBD1 (5 bases). This CDR3 is built from 16 residues. Germline CDR1 reads KGHDR; CDR2 reads SFDVKD. V dropped 4 bases and J dropped 0 bases, with 12 bases sitting between them. The CDR3 region has the DNA TGTGCCACCAGTGAGGGGGGGAGCCGCTCTGGAAACACCATATATTTT. The encoded protein is CATSEGGSRSGNTIYF.

J is TRBJ1-1 and V is TRBV5-1, with D perhaps matching TRBD1 (5 bases). Trimming took 4 bases from V and 0 from J, leaving 10 bases between them. Germline V gives CDR1 SGHRS, CDR2 YFSETQ. The CDR3 consists of 14 residues. CDR3 coding DNA: TGCGCCAGCAGCCCGACAGATCTGAACACTGAAGCTTTCTTT. Its translation: CASSPTDLNTEAFF.

The chain links TRBV7-2 to TRBJ2-1, with D uncertain. V was shortened by 2 bases and J by 10 bases, with 12 bases between the two germline ends. CDR3 length: 13 amino acids. Germline V gives CDR1 SGHTA, CDR2 FQGNSA. CDR3 residues: CASSLSLDGEQFF. In nucleotides, the CDR3 is TGTGCCAGCAGCTTAAGTCTAGATGGGGAGCAGTTCTTC.

This clone has only one observation. The chain links TRBV2 to TRBJ1-1; D possibly corresponds to TRBD1 (5 bases). The CDR3 runs 14 residues. The germline V gene has CDR1 SNHLY and CDR2 FYNNEI. Trimming left V 7 bases short and J 5 bases short, with 17 bases between. The CDR3 DNA sequence: TGTGCCAGCAACCGGTGGCAGGGTGGTACTGAAGCTTTCTTT. Its translation: CASNRWQGGTEAFF.

The chain combines TRBV5-1 with TRBJ2-7; D is perhaps TRBD2 (5 bases). Looked up from germline, CDR1 is SGHRS and CDR2 is YFSETQ. The V and J ends lost 1 base and 6 bases respectively, with 20 bases between them. CDR3 length equals 16 residues. CDR3 amino acids: CASSLQGLARGSEQYF. The DNA of the CDR3 is TGCGCCAGCAGCTTGCAAGGGCTAGCCCGGGGTAGCGAGCAGTACTTC.

The chain combines TRBV14 with TRBJ1-4; D uncertain. The CDR3 is 13 amino acids. Deletions cut 4 bases from V and 0 bases from J, with 3 bases between. Germline CDR1 reads SGHDN; CDR2 reads FVKESK. Here the CDR3 reads CASSRATNEKLFF. As DNA, the CDR3 is TGTGCCAGCAGCCGCGCAACTAATGAAAAACTGTTTTTT. Variable domain in full (rest from reference TRBV14 and TRBJ1-4): EAGVTQFPSHSVIEKGQTVTLRCDPISGHDNLYWYRRVMGKEIKFLLHFVKESKQDESGMPNNRFLAERTGGTYSTLKVQPAELEDSGVYFCASSRATNEKLFFGSGTQLSVL.

The V gene is TRBV6-1, the J gene TRBJ2-2, with TRBD2 matching 11 bases. CDR3 size: 20 residues. Germline lookup yields CDR1 MNHNS and CDR2 SASEGT. The V gene end was trimmed by 4 bases and the J gene end by 2 bases; junction bases not matched to a gene: 15. For the CDR3, the DNA is TGTGCCAGCAGTGTCCAAGCGACTAGCGGGATCCCTTTTAACACCGGGGAGCTGTTTTTT. Its translation: CASSVQATSGIPFNTGELFF.

The chain employs TRBV5-1 and TRBJ2-5; the match to TRBD1 covers 7 bases. Trimming removed 4 bases from V and 0 bases from J; junction bases left unmatched: 6. Germline assignment: CDR1 SGHRS and CDR2 YFSETQ. The CDR3 contains 15 residues. In DNA, the CDR3 is TGCGCCAGCAGCCTCGGGGACAGTAACCAAGAGACCCAGTACTTC. Protein sequence: CASSLGDSNQETQYF.

The V gene is TRBV9, the J gene TRBJ1-6; 7 bases fit TRBD1. The V and J ends lost 3 bases and 10 bases, in that order; junction bases with no gene match: 7. CDR1 SGDLS and CDR2 YYNGEE come from the germline V gene. This CDR3 is built from 14 residues. The CDR3: CASSETGVGSPLHF. The CDR3, as DNA: TGTGCCAGCAGCGAAACAGGGGTTGGATCACCCCTCCACTTT.

The V gene is TRBV24-1, the J gene TRBJ1-1; 7 bases align to TRBD1. V lost 4 bases to trimming and J lost 5 bases; unmatched junction nucleotides: 3. Germline CDR1 and CDR2: KGHDR and SFDVKD. There are 13 residues in the CDR3. CDR3 bases: TGTGCCACCAGTGACCAGACAGGGACTGAAGCTTTCTTT. This codes for CATSDQTGTEAFF.

To note about this clone: The junction differs from germline at one of its ends, possibly a read error. The chain couples TRBV27 to TRBJ1-1; 11 bases are shared with TRBD1. Germline loops: CDR1 MNHEY, CDR2 SMNVEV (reference sequence). This CDR3 comprises 16 residues. The CDR3 DNA follows: TGTGCCAGCAGTCTATCCAGGACAGGGGGCACCACTGAAGCTTTCTTT. Translated, it gives CASSLSRTGGTTEAFF.

The chain is built from TRBV18 and TRBJ2-7, with 7 bases aligning to TRBD1. The CDR3 runs 15 residues. V lost 3 bases to trimming and J lost 1 base; unmatched junction nucleotides: 6. The V gene's germline CDR1 is KGHSH and CDR2 LQKENI. CDR3 DNA: TGTGCCAGCTCACCGACAGGGCCTCTATCCTACGAGCAGTACTTC. It encodes CASSPTGPLSYEQYF.

This chain links TRBV9 with TRBJ1-1; D is perhaps TRBD1 (6 bases). The V end was cut by 3 bases, the J end by 1 base, with 13 bases between. CDR1 and CDR2 (germline): SGDLS, YYNGEE. This CDR3 spans 15 amino acids. The CDR3 nucleotides are TGTGCCAGCAGCGCACCGACAGGCCCGAACACTGAAGCTTTCTTT. Protein sequence: CASSAPTGPNTEAFF.

The gene calls are TRBV29-1 and TRBJ2-7; D is perhaps TRBD1 (6 bases). Trimming took 0 bases from V and 0 from J, leaving 15 bases between them. The germline gives CDR1 SQVTM, CDR2 ANQGSEA. This CDR3 contains 16 residues. The CDR3 reads CSVEDPVRDNSYEQYF. CDR3 nucleotides: TGCAGCGTTGAAGATCCGGTCCGGGACAACTCCTACGAGCAGTACTTC.

Only one count was recorded for this clone. The chain carries TRBV10-2 and TRBJ2-3; 8 nucleotides align to TRBD2. Germline trimming cut 7 bases from V and 1 base from J; bases unmatched to any gene: 7. In germline, CDR1 is WSHSY, CDR2 SAAADI. This CDR3 has 15 residues. The CDR3 here is CASTIGAGGTDTQYF. CDR3 DNA: TGCGCCAGCACCATTGGAGCGGGGGGCACAGATACGCAGTATTTT.

The gene calls are TRBV7-9 and TRBJ2-7, with unresolved D. V lost 1 base, J lost 2 bases, and 9 bases lay in between. This CDR3 region has 14 residues. Germline V gene data show CDR1 as SEHNR and CDR2 as FQNEAQ (reference sequence). In nucleotides, the CDR3 is TGTGCCAGCAGCTTAGGACTGCCTGCCTACGAGCAGTACTTC. Encoded protein: CASSLGLPAYEQYF.

The chain joins TRBV11-2 to TRBJ2-5, with 10 bases identical to TRBD1. Germline loops: CDR1 SGHAT, CDR2 FQNNGV. Germline trimming cut 4 bases from V and 5 bases from J; bases unmatched to any gene: 13. The CDR3 sequence is 17 residues long. The CDR3 nucleotides read TGTGCCAGCAGCTCTCCAGACTGGGACAGGGGATTGGAGACCCAGTACTTC. This sequence encodes CASSSPDWDRGLETQYF.

V usage is TRBV6-6 and J usage is TRBJ2-3, with TRBD2 matching 8 bases. This CDR3 region has 16 residues. Losses at the gene ends were 5 bases for V and 0 bases for J; bases not matched to a gene: 7. Germline V CDR1 and CDR2: MNHNY, SVGAGI (reference sequence). CDR3 nucleotide sequence: TGTGCCAGCAGTCCGGGGGGGCTGACTAGCACAGATACGCAGTATTTT. Its translation is CASSPGGLTSTDTQYF.